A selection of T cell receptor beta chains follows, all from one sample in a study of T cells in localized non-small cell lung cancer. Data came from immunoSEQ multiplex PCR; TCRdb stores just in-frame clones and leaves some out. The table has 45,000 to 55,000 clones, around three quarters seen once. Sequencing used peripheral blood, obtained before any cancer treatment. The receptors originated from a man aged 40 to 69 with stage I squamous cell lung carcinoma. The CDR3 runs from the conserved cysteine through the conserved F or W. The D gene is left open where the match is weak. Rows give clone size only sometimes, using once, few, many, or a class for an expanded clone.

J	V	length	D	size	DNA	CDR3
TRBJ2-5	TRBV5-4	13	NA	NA	TGTGCCAGCAGCTCGGGAAATAGGGAGACCCAGTACTTC	CASSSGNRETQYF
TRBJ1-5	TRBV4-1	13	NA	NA	TGCGCCAGCAGCCAACCAGGATACCAGCCCCAGCATTTT	CASSQPGYQPQHF
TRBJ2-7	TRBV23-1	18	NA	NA	TGCGCCAGCAGTCAATTGGACCGGTTACAGGGTCCCCCCTACGAGCAGTACTTC	CASSQLDRLQGPPYEQYF
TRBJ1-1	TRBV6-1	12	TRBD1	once	TGTGCCACGGACAGGGGGAACACTGAAGCTTTCTTT	CATDRGNTEAFF
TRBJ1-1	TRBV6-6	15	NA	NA	TGTGCCAGCAGCCCCACGGGGGCTCTGAACACTGAAGCTTTCTTT	CASSPTGALNTEAFF
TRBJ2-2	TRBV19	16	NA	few	TGTGCCAGTACCATCGGGATAGGGCTGGGCACCGGGGAGCTGTTTTTT	CASTIGIGLGTGELFF
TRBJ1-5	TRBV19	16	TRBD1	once	TGTGCCAGCCGCCGTGGGGGACAGGGACTCAATCAGCCCCAGCATTTT	CASRRGGQGLNQPQHF
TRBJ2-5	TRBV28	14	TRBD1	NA	TGTGCCAGCAGTTCCCCGGACAGGGCTGAGACCCAGTACTTC	CASSSPDRAETQYF
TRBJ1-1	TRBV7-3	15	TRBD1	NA	TGTGCCAGCAGCCCGGACAGGGGAGGGAACACTGAAGCTTTCTTT	CASSPDRGGNTEAFF
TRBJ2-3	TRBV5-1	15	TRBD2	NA	TGCGCCAGCAGCGCCACGACTAGCGGGGTGGATACGCAGTATTTT	CASSATTSGVDTQYF
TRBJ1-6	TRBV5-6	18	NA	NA	TGTGCCAGCAGCTTGCGTTCGGGAGGTTACAGAAACCATTCACCCCTCCACTTT	CASSLRSGGYRNHSPLHF
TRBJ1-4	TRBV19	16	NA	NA	TGTGCCAGTAGTATCAATGTGGGAAGGGTAAGAGAAAAACTGTTTTTT	CASSINVGRVREKLFF
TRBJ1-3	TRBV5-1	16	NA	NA	TGCGCCAGCAGCCGGGGCCAAATTAGCTCTGGAAACACCATATATTTT	CASSRGQISSGNTIYF
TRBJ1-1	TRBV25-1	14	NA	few	TGTGCCAGCAGCGTGGCTCCAGGGGACACTGAAGCTTTCTTT	CASSVAPGDTEAFF
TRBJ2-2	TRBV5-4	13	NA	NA	TGTGCCAGCAGCGCGGGGTATGGCGGGGAGCTGTTTTTT	CASSAGYGGELFF
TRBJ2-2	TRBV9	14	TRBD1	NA	TGTGCCAGCAGAGGGACAGGGAACACCGGGGAGCTGTTTTTT	CASRGTGNTGELFF
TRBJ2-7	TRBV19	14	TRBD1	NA	TGTGCCACACGCGGGACAGGGGGCCCCTACGAGCAGTACTTC	CATRGTGGPYEQYF
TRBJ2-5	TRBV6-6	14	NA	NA	TGTGCCAGCAGACCCCCGGGGGCGGGAGAGACCCAGTACTTC	CASRPPGAGETQYF
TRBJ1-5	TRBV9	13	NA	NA	TGTGCCAGCAGCGTAGGGGAGGCTCAGCCCCAGCATTTT	CASSVGEAQPQHF
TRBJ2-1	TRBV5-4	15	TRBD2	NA	TGTGCCAGCATCCTACGGACTAGCGGGGGGTCGGAGCAGTTCTTC	CASILRTSGGSEQFF
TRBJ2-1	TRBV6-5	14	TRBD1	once	TGTGCCAGCAGTCAGGGGGCGCGGAATCAGGGGCAGTTCTTC	CASSQGARNQGQFF
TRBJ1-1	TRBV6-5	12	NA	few	TGTGCCAGCATTCTTCCGGGGAGTGAAGCTTTCTTT	CASILPGSEAFF
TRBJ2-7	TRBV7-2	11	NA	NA	TGTGCCAGCAGCTATCTCTACGAGCAGTACTTC	CASSYLYEQYF
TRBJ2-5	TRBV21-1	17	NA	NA	TGTGCCAGCAGCAATGGGACCCCAACTAGAGCGGGGGAGACCCAGTACTTC	CASSNGTPTRAGETQYF
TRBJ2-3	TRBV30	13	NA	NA	TGTGCCTGGAGTGTGGGTATAACAGATACGCAGTATTTT	CAWSVGITDTQYF
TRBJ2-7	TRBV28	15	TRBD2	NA	TGTGCCAGCAGTGGAGGTGGGGGGGGTTCGTGGGAGCAGTACTTC	CASSGGGGGSWEQYF
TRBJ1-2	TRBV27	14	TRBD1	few	TGTGCCAGCGGGGGACAGGGGATCCACTATGGCTACACCTTC	CASGGQGIHYGYTF
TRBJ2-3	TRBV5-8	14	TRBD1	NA	TGTGCCAGCAGCTTAGGGGGCCGTGATAATACGCAGTATTTT	CASSLGGRDNTQYF
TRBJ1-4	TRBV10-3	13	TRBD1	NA	TGTGCCATCAACAGGGGAACTAATGAAAAACTGTTTTTT	CAINRGTNEKLFF
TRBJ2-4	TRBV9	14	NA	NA	TGTGCCAGCAGCGTATCCCAGGTGGAAAACATTCAGTACTTC	CASSVSQVENIQYF
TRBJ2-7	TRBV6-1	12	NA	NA	TGTGCCAGCAGTGACAGCTCCTACGAGCAGTACTTC	CASSDSSYEQYF
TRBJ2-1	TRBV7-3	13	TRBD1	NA	TGTGCCAGCAGCTCCCACAGGGGAACTGAGCAGTTCTTC	CASSSHRGTEQFF
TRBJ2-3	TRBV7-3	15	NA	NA	TGTGCCAGCAGCTTATCGGTCAGAAGCACAGATACGCAGTATTTT	CASSLSVRSTDTQYF
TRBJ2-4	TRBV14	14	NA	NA	TGTGCCAGCAGCCAAGTACACCCTATGAACATTCAGTACTTC	CASSQVHPMNIQYF
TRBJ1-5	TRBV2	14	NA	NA	TGTGCCAGCAGTGAAGAGGGAGGCAATCAGCCCCAGCATTTT	CASSEEGGNQPQHF
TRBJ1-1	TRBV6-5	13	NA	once	TGTGCCAGCTCGGGACACTCGAACACTGAAGCTTTCTTT	CASSGHSNTEAFF
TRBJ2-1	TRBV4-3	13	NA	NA	TGCGCCAGCAGCCAAGTTCCGGAGAGTGAGCAGTTCTTC	CASSQVPESEQFF
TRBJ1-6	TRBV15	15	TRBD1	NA	TGTGCCACCAGCAGACAGCCGACAGGGAATTCACCCCTCCACTTT	CATSRQPTGNSPLHF
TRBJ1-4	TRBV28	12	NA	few	TGTGCCAGCAGTTTATCTCGGGAAAAACTGTTTTTT	CASSLSREKLFF
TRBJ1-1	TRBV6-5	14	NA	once	TGTGCCAGCAGTTACACAGTAGGGACCACTGAAGCTTTCTTT	CASSYTVGTTEAFF
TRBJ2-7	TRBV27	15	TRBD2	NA	TGTGCCAGCAGTTCTCCGGGACTAGGGCACCACGAGCAGTACTTC	CASSSPGLGHHEQYF
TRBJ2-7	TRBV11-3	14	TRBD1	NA	TGTGCCAGCAGCCAGAGACAGGGGGCGAGTGAGCAGTACTTC	CASSQRQGASEQYF
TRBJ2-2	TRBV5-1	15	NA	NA	TGCGCCAGCAGCACCACTTCATCGAACACCGGGGAGCTGTTTTTT	CASSTTSSNTGELFF
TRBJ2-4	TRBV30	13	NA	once	TGTGCCTGGAGCCACAACTCCGGAAACATTCAGTACTTC	CAWSHNSGNIQYF
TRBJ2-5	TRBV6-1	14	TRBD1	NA	TGTGCCAGCAGTCCGGACAGGGTCCAAGAGACCCAGTACTTC	CASSPDRVQETQYF
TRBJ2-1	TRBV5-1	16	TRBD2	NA	TGCGCCAGCAGCTCGACGGCCGGGGTAGCGGGGCCTGAGCAGTTCTTC	CASSSTAGVAGPEQFF
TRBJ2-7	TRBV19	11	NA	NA	TGTGCCGGTACCAGCGCCTACGAGCAGTACTTC	CAGTSAYEQYF
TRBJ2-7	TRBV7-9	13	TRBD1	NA	TGTGCCAGCAGCATCCTACAGGGGAGCGAGCAGTACTTC	CASSILQGSEQYF
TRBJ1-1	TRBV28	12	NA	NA	TGTGCCAGCAGGTACGACAGTCCCGAAGCTTTCTTT	CASRYDSPEAFF
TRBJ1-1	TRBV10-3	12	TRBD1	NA	TGTGCCGTGACGAGGGGGCCAGACAAAGCTTTCTTT	CAVTRGPDKAFF
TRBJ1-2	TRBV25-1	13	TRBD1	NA	TGTGCCAGCAGTCGGGACAGCTACTATGGCTACACCTTC	CASSRDSYYGYTF
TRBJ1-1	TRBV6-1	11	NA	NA	TGTGCCAGCAGCAGGGGCCGGTCCGCTTTCTTT	CASSRGRSAFF
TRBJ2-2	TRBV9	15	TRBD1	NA	TGTGCCAGCAGCGCAGGGACAGTTCGCACCGGGGAGCTGTTTTTT	CASSAGTVRTGELFF